Below are 22 T cell receptor beta chains sequenced from a single sample in a study of OX40 agonist ivuxolimab in advanced cancers. Profiled with immunoSEQ multiplex PCR; TCRdb holds only in-frame clones, not every one. The sample yields fewer than 65,000 clones, about 90% seen once. The starting material was CD4+ or CD8+ T cells sorted from blood, obtained in a trial of the OX40 agonist ivuxolimab. The receptors shown here come from an adult with an advanced solid tumor such as melanoma, head and neck, liver or kidney cancer.

This rearrangement joins TRBV13 to TRBJ2-7, with D perhaps TRBD1 (6 bases). Germline CDR1 PRHDT, CDR2 FYEKMQ (reference sequence). V lost 5 bases and J 6 bases, leaving 11 bases between the germline ends. This CDR3 has 12 residues. CDR3 amino acids: CASSGGFGEQYV. CDR3 nucleotide sequence: TGTGCCAGCAGCGGGGGCTTCGGCGAGCAGTACGTC.

V and J are TRBV19 and TRBJ2-2; the D gene is possibly TRBD2 (6 bases). V lost 3 bases, J lost 3 bases, and 17 bases lay in between. Looked up from germline, CDR1 is LNHDA and CDR2 is SQIVND (reference sequence). The CDR3 has 17 residues. DNA of the CDR3: TGTGCCAGTAGTATCGAAGGACTACGCCCGGACACCGGGGAGCTGTTTTTT. Translating gives CASSIEGLRPDTGELFF. The full variable domain, rest sourced from reference TRBV19 and TRBJ2-2, is DGGITQSPKYLFRKEGQNVTLSCEQNLNHDAMYWYRQDPGQGLRLIYYSQIVNDFQKGDIAEGYSVSREKKESFPLTVTSAQKNPTAFYLCASSIEGLRPDTGELFFGEGSRLTVL.

V gene TRBV9 combines with J gene TRBJ2-3, with D tentatively TRBD1 (5 bases). Deletions cut 0 bases from V and 2 bases from J, with 7 bases between. The CDR3 covers 14 residues. Germline lookup yields CDR1 SGDLS and CDR2 YYNGEE. CDR3 bases: TGTGCCAGCAGCGTAGTGGACAACACAGATACGCAGTATTTT. It specifies CASSVVDNTDTQYF.

The V gene is TRBV28, the J gene TRBJ2-2, with 9 positions matching TRBD2. After removal of 2 bases from V and 4 bases from J, the junction contained 5 bases not matched to a gene. CDR1 is MDHEN, CDR2 SYDVKM, per germline. CDR3 length: 16 residues. CDR3 protein: CASSLGLAGFTGELFF. Here the CDR3 DNA reads TGTGCCAGCAGTTTAGGTCTAGCGGGATTCACCGGGGAGCTGTTTTTT. Complete variable domain (other parts from reference TRBV28 and TRBJ2-2): DVKVTQSSRYLVKRTGEKVFLECVQDMDHENMFWYRQDPGLGLRLIYFSYDVKMKEKGDIPEGYSVSREKKERFSLILESASTNQTSMYLCASSLGLAGFTGELFFGEGSRLTVL.

The rearrangement joins TRBV4-1 to TRBJ2-2, with no clear D. Germline CDR1 reads MGHRA; CDR2 reads YSYEKL. Trimming took off 1 base at V and 7 bases at J, with 7 bases between the two ends. This CDR3 contains 13 residues. The CDR3 DNA sequence: TGCGCCAGCAGCCAAGGTGGTGGCGGGGAGCTGTTTTTT. Amino acid sequence: CASSQGGGGELFF.

The rearrangement joins TRBV7-9 to TRBJ1-3; D is unclear. Per germline, CDR1 SEHNR and CDR2 FQNEAQ (reference sequence). There are 15 residues in the CDR3. The V end was cut by 5 bases, the J end by 3 bases, with 14 bases between. The CDR3 DNA reads as TGTGCCAGCAGCCACCCTGCGGCGATTGGAAACACCATATATTTT. Translation: CASSHPAAIGNTIYF.

The V gene is TRBV28, the J gene TRBJ2-2; possible D gene TRBD1, 6 bases. Germline lookup yields CDR1 MDHEN and CDR2 SYDVKM. V gave up 5 bases and J gave up 0 bases, with 22 bases separating them. The CDR3 spans 19 residues. In nucleotides, the CDR3 is TGTGCCAGCAGTCCCCCCCGCAGGGGCGAAGAGGCGAACACCGGGGAGCTGTTTTTT. It codes for CASSPPRRGEEANTGELFF. Together with reference TRBV28 and TRBJ2-2, the CDR3 gives the full variable domain: DVKVTQSSRYLVKRTGEKVFLECVQDMDHENMFWYRQDPGLGLRLIYFSYDVKMKEKGDIPEGYSVSREKKERFSLILESASTNQTSMYLCASSPPRRGEEANTGELFFGEGSRLTVL.

This rearrangement joins TRBV7-6 to TRBJ2-7, with TRBD2 identical over 7 bases. The germline V gene encodes CDR1 SGHVS and CDR2 FNYEAQ. The ends lost 5 bases at V and 6 bases at J; junction bases unmatched: 7. The CDR3 runs to 13 residues. The CDR3 sequence: CASSALGGGEQYF. The CDR3 nucleotides are TGTGCCAGCAGCGCATTGGGGGGGGGCGAGCAGTACTTC.

The chain carries TRBV6-1 and TRBJ1-2; tentative D call: TRBD1 (5 bases). The CDR3 is made up of 13 amino acids. Looked up from germline, CDR1 is MNHNS and CDR2 is SASEGT. V dropped 4 bases and J dropped 14 bases, with 20 bases sitting between them. The CDR3, as DNA: TGTGCCAGCAGTGTCGCTCCGCCCAGGAGGGGAACCTTC. This codes for CASSVAPPRRGTF.

CDR3 sequence: CASSQPMNYGYTF. The CDR3 DNA is TGCGCCAGCAGCCAACCGATGAACTATGGCTACACCTTC. V and J are TRBV4-1 and TRBJ1-2; D remains unclear. Germline assignment: CDR1 MGHRA and CDR2 YSYEKL. The CDR3 contains 13 residues. Between the trimmed V and J ends, which lost 2 bases and 2 bases, there was a span of 6 bases.

This clone is deemed medium-sized. The rearrangement links TRBV30 to TRBJ2-7; D is unresolved. The germline CDR1 and CDR2 sequences are GTSNPN and SVGIG (reference sequence). This CDR3 contains 13 residues. V gave up 5 bases and J gave up 3 bases, with 14 bases separating them. CDR3 DNA sequence: TGTGCCTGGGCGCCCTCAGGAAACTACGAGCAGTACTTC. This codes for CAWAPSGNYEQYF.

The chain links TRBV7-6 to TRBJ2-7; the match to TRBD1 covers 7 bases. V lost 0 bases, J lost 7 bases, and 9 bases stayed unmatched. The CDR3 spans 15 residues. The germline V gene encodes CDR1 SGHVS and CDR2 FNYEAQ. The CDR3 DNA sequence: TGTGCCAGCAGCTTAGCAGAGACAGGGTCGTGGGAGCAGTACTTC. Translation gives CASSLAETGSWEQYF.

The chain joins TRBV7-9 to TRBJ2-2, with 7 bases fitting TRBD2. This CDR3 region has 17 residues. Germline V gene data show CDR1 as SEHNR and CDR2 as FQNEAQ (reference sequence). Trimming removed 5 bases from V and 4 bases from J; junction bases left unmatched: 13. The CDR3 sequence: CASSKMTAGRGTGELFF. CDR3 coding DNA: TGTGCCAGCAGCAAAATGACAGCGGGGCGCGGCACCGGGGAGCTGTTTTTT.

The CDR3 DNA reads TGTGCCAGTAGTCTAAGCTCCTACAATGAGCAGTTCTTC. It is translated as CASSLSSYNEQFF. The chain carries TRBV19 and TRBJ2-1; D is unclear. The germline CDR1 and CDR2 sequences are LNHDA and SQIVND (reference sequence). Trimming left V 5 bases short and J 0 bases short, with 5 bases between. This CDR3 is built from 13 residues.

This chain uses TRBV27 with TRBJ1-1; tentative D call: TRBD1 (6 bases). The germline V gene encodes CDR1 MNHEY and CDR2 SMNVEV (reference sequence). V was pared by 8 bases and J by 5 bases, with 27 bases between. This CDR3 is built from 17 residues. The CDR3, as DNA: TGTGCCAGCGGCTTGATCGCACGGGGGGGGCTACGAACTGAAGCTTTCTTT. It translates to CASGLIARGGLRTEAFF.

This sequence joins TRBV2 and TRBJ2-3, with TRBD1 identical over 8 bases. V lost 6 bases and J lost 2; bases outside the gene matches: 13. In germline, CDR1 is SNHLY, CDR2 FYNNEI. CDR3 length: 17 amino acids. CDR3 nucleotide sequence: TGTGCCAGCAGGGAGAGGACAGGGACTTTACCCACAGATACGCAGTATTTT. Translating gives CASRERTGTLPTDTQYF.

The V and J genes are TRBV9 and TRBJ2-3; 9 bases map to TRBD2. This CDR3 has 17 amino acids. Looked up from germline, CDR1 is SGDLS and CDR2 is YYNGEE. V gave up 4 bases and J gave up 0 bases; unmatched junction bases: 9. This CDR3 reads CASSLLASGTSTDTQYF. As DNA, the CDR3 is TGTGCCAGCAGCCTTCTTGCTAGCGGGACTAGCACAGATACGCAGTATTTT.

This sequence joins TRBV4-1 and TRBJ2-5; no clear D gene. V lost 0 bases and J lost 5, with 13 bases in between. There are 15 residues in the CDR3. The V gene's germline CDR1 is MGHRA and CDR2 YSYEKL. The CDR3 coding sequence is TGCGCCAGCAGCCAAGACCCAGCGCCGTCGGAGACCCAGTACTTC. Translating it yields CASSQDPAPSETQYF.

The chain couples TRBV29-1 to TRBJ2-1, with 12 bases matching TRBD1. The CDR3 is made up of 14 amino acids. Germline-derived CDR1 and CDR2 are SQVTM and ANQGSEA. With 8 bases clipped from V and 9 bases from J, the junction kept 11 bases outside the gene matches. The CDR3 loop reads CSSEGQGARSEQFF. In DNA form, the CDR3 reads TGCAGCTCCGAGGGACAGGGGGCGAGGAGTGAGCAGTTCTTC.

The CDR3 protein is CASSYMTGSSYEQYF. The CDR3 nucleotides are TGTGCCAGCAGCTATATGACAGGCTCTTCCTACGAGCAGTACTTC. J is TRBJ2-7 and V is TRBV5-6, with TRBD1 as a possible D gene (6 bases). CDR1 and CDR2 (germline): SGHDT, YYEEEE. Trimming pared 3 bases from V and 1 base from J, leaving 14 bases between. This CDR3 has 15 residues. The variable domain in full, with the rest retrieved from reference TRBV5-6 and TRBJ2-7, is DAGVTQSPTHLIKTRGQQVTLRCSPKSGHDTVSWYQQALGQGPQFIFQYYEEEERQRGNFPDRFSGHQFPNYSSELNVNALLLGDSALYLCASSYMTGSSYEQYFGPGTRLTVT.

The V gene is TRBV7-9, the J gene TRBJ1-4; 7 bases are a match to TRBD1. Trimming removed 3 bases from V and 8 bases from J; junction bases left unmatched: 6. This CDR3 region has 14 residues. Per germline, CDR1 SEHNR and CDR2 FQNEAQ (reference sequence). This CDR3 reads CASSFLGQVEKLFF. The DNA for the CDR3 is TGTGCCAGCAGCTTCCTTGGACAGGTCGAAAAACTGTTTTTT.

The chain uses TRBV6-6 and TRBJ2-7, with D possibly matching TRBD2 (6 bases). Trimming removed 2 bases at V and 6 bases at J, with 17 bases between. The V gene's germline CDR1 is MNHNY and CDR2 SVGAGI (reference sequence). The CDR3 sequence is 15 residues long. The CDR3 loop is CASSYDGGRWSEQYV. CDR3 DNA sequence: TGTGCCAGCAGTTACGACGGAGGGAGATGGAGCGAGCAGTACGTC.